The rows below give T cell receptor beta chains drawn from one sample of a study of OX40 agonist ivuxolimab in advanced cancers. Method: immunoSEQ multiplex PCR; TCRdb's copy keeps in-frame clones and lacks some. The table records 45,000 to 55,000 clones, 65% to 85% of them present only once. The material sequenced was CD4+ or CD8+ T cells sorted from blood, taken in a trial of the OX40 agonist ivuxolimab. These receptors were obtained from an adult with an advanced solid tumor such as melanoma, head and neck, liver or kidney cancer. CDR3s include the opening cysteine and the closing phenylalanine or tryptophan. The D gene is left open where the match is weak. Where a row states a size, it is once, few, many or the class of an expanded clone; other rows omit it.

j_call v_call d_call clone_size cdr3_nt cdr3_aa
TRBJ1-1 TRBV29-1 NA NA TGCAGCGCTACAAACACTGAAGCTTTCTTT CSATNTEAFF
TRBJ2-2 TRBV30 NA NA TGTGCCTGGGCTCTACCTTACACCGGGGAGCTGTTTTTT CAWALPYTGELFF
TRBJ2-5 TRBV7-2 NA NA TGTGCCAGCAGCTTTGGAGAGACCCAGTACTTC CASSFGETQYF
TRBJ2-1 TRBV19 TRBD2 NA TGTGCCATTTCCCACGCGGGACTAGCGGGGGGTGTTGGGGTGAATGAGCAGTTCTTC CAISHAGLAGGVGVNEQFF
TRBJ1-1 TRBV7-6 NA NA TGTGCCAGCAGCTTACAAGGGAACACTGAAGCTTTCTTT CASSLQGNTEAFF
TRBJ2-1 TRBV2 NA NA TGTGCCAGCAGTGAGATTAGCGTGAATGAGCAGTTCTTC CASSEISVNEQFF
TRBJ2-7 TRBV5-4 TRBD2 NA TGTGCCAGCAGTTACAATCCGGGACTAGGGGTTTACGAGCAGTACTTC CASSYNPGLGVYEQYF
TRBJ2-1 TRBV5-1 NA NA TGCGCCAGCAGCTTGGCTGTCAGGAGGCATGAGCAGTTCTTC CASSLAVRRHEQFF
TRBJ2-7 TRBV29-1 TRBD1 NA TGCAGCGTTGAAGATCTTGGGACAGGGACCTACGAGCAGTACTTC CSVEDLGTGTYEQYF
TRBJ2-7 TRBV4-1 TRBD2 medium-sized TGCGCCAGCAGTGGTGGTGGTTTCCGTTTAGCGGGGAACGAGCAGTACTTC CASSGGGFRLAGNEQYF
TRBJ1-1 TRBV5-1 NA NA TGCGCCAGCAGCTGGGGACAGAACACTGAAGCTTTCTTT CASSWGQNTEAFF
TRBJ1-2 TRBV6-6 TRBD1 NA TGTGCCAGCACACAGGGGTTCTATGGCTACACCTTC CASTQGFYGYTF
TRBJ1-2 TRBV5-1 TRBD1 NA TGCGCCAGCAGCGGACAGGGTGTATTGTATGGCTACACCTTC CASSGQGVLYGYTF
TRBJ1-1 TRBV18 TRBD1 NA TGTGCCAGCTCCCCTATAGCCGGGACAGACCGTAACACTGAAGCTTTCTTT CASSPIAGTDRNTEAFF
TRBJ2-6 TRBV2 TRBD1 NA TGTGCCAGCAGTGGTAGGGACAGGGTGTCCACTGGGGCCAACGTCCTGACTTTC CASSGRDRVSTGANVLTF
TRBJ2-2 TRBV18 TRBD2 NA TGTGCCAGCTCACCACGGCTAGCGGGGGGGCCAAACACCGGGGAGCTGTTTTTT CASSPRLAGGPNTGELFF
TRBJ2-3 TRBV2 NA NA TGTGCCAGCAGTGAAGCGCTTGGGAGCACAGATACGCAGTATTTT CASSEALGSTDTQYF
TRBJ1-2 TRBV5-1 NA NA TGCGCCAGCAGCTTGGCGCCGGGCGGTTATGGTAACTATGGCTACACCTTC CASSLAPGGYGNYGYTF
TRBJ2-5 TRBV7-6 NA NA TGTGCCAGCGCCCTTCCCGGGGAGGAAGAGACCCAGTACTTC CASALPGEEETQYF
TRBJ1-2 TRBV10-3 NA NA TGTGCCATCAGTGAGCGGGTGGGGGGCTTTAACTATGGCTACACCTTC CAISERVGGFNYGYTF
TRBJ2-3 TRBV11-2 TRBD1 NA TGTGCCAGCAGCTTAGATCGAACAGGGGGAACAGATACGCAGTATTTT CASSLDRTGGTDTQYF
TRBJ1-2 TRBV7-2 NA few TGTGCCAGCAGCTTACGGGAGGGGGGAGAAGAGACCTTC CASSLREGGEETF
TRBJ1-5 TRBV2 NA NA TGTGCCAGCAGTGGGACAACTAGCAATCAGCCCCAGCATTTT CASSGTTSNQPQHF
TRBJ1-1 TRBV4-1 TRBD1 NA TGCGCCAGCAGCCAACGACAGGGCCGGGACACTGAAGCTTTCTTT CASSQRQGRDTEAFF
TRBJ1-6 TRBV4-3 NA NA TGCGCCAGCAGCCAGGACAGTTCCCCCGATAATTCACCCCTCCACTTT CASSQDSSPDNSPLHF
TRBJ1-1 TRBV5-8 TRBD1 few TGTGCCAGCAGCTTAGTACAGGGGGCCACTGAAGCTTTCTTT CASSLVQGATEAFF
TRBJ1-1 TRBV7-2 NA NA TGTGCCAGCAGCTTAGCATTGGGGGGAGGCACTGAAGCTTTCTTT CASSLALGGGTEAFF
TRBJ2-1 TRBV7-2 TRBD2 once TGTGCCAGCAGACTAGCGGGGGGTATGAATGAGCAGTTCTTC CASRLAGGMNEQFF
TRBJ1-6 TRBV6-6 NA NA TGTGCCAGCCGCCGGGAGGGATATAATTCACCCCTCCACTTT CASRREGYNSPLHF
TRBJ2-3 TRBV10-3 TRBD2 once TGTGCCATCAAGGGCCCCGGGGGGACTAGCACAGATACGCAGTATTTT CAIKGPGGTSTDTQYF
TRBJ1-2 TRBV5-4 TRBD1 NA TGTGCCAGCAGCTTCACAGGGGCAGGCGGCTACACCTTC CASSFTGAGGYTF
TRBJ2-4 TRBV29-1 NA NA TGCAGCGTTCATGGGGGGAACATTCAGTACTTC CSVHGGNIQYF
TRBJ2-3 TRBV7-2 TRBD2 NA TGTGCCAGCAGCTTACTAGCGGGGGGGCCAGATACGCAGTATTTT CASSLLAGGPDTQYF
TRBJ1-1 TRBV2 NA NA TGTGCCAGCAGTGACGGGGGCCTGCGGTCAGCTTTCTTT CASSDGGLRSAFF
TRBJ2-1 TRBV5-1 NA NA TGCGCCAGCAGCGCAACGACTACAGTGAGCTCCTACAATGAGCAGTTCTTC CASSATTTVSSYNEQFF
TRBJ1-4 TRBV4-3 NA NA TGCGCCAGCAGCCAAGATTTGGACAGAGTGACGTTTTTT CASSQDLDRVTFF
TRBJ1-2 TRBV6-6 NA NA TGTGCCAGCACCTCCTCCCAGTACTATGGCTACACCTTC CASTSSQYYGYTF
TRBJ1-1 TRBV7-2 TRBD1 NA TGTGCCAGCAGCTTAGGCGGACAGGGGGGCACTGAAGCTTTCTTT CASSLGGQGGTEAFF
TRBJ2-1 TRBV7-2 TRBD2 once TGTGCCTCGGGACTAGCGGTACGCCAGCAGTTCTTC CASGLAVRQQFF
TRBJ1-2 TRBV6-6 NA NA TGTGCCAGCATCTCTAAGAGACACGACTCTCCTGGCTACACCTTC CASISKRHDSPGYTF
TRBJ2-1 TRBV2 TRBD2 NA TGTGCCAGCAGTTATCTAGCGGGGGGAATCAATGAGCAGTTCTTC CASSYLAGGINEQFF
TRBJ1-3 TRBV9 NA NA TGTGCCAGCAGCGTAGCAGAGGGTATTGGAAACACCATATATTTT CASSVAEGIGNTIYF
TRBJ2-1 TRBV7-2 TRBD2 NA TGTGCCAGCAGCCGGGGGGGGGAGTACAATGAGCAGTTCTTC CASSRGGEYNEQFF
TRBJ2-2 TRBV5-1 NA NA TGCGCCAGCAGCTTGTTTGGCACAGACCAAGGGGAGCTGTTTTTT CASSLFGTDQGELFF
TRBJ2-1 TRBV5-1 NA NA TGCGCCAGCAGCTTGATCGGGGCGCCGGTGAATGAGCAGTTCTTC CASSLIGAPVNEQFF
TRBJ2-3 TRBV27 TRBD2 NA TGTGCCAGCAGTCCCCGACTAGCGGGGAGCACAGATACGCAGTATTTT CASSPRLAGSTDTQYF
TRBJ1-1 TRBV19 NA NA TGTGCCAGTAGTATCTGGGGGCGAGCTGAAGCTTTCTTT CASSIWGRAEAFF
TRBJ1-5 TRBV7-2 NA NA TGTGCCAGCAGCTTAGCGTTGGGGGGTAATCAGCCCCAGCATTTT CASSLALGGNQPQHF
TRBJ2-7 TRBV7-6 NA once TGTGCCAGCAGTCACCGAATGCGAGGGGTGTACGAGCAGTACTTC CASSHRMRGVYEQYF
TRBJ1-4 TRBV7-8 NA few TGTGCCAGCAGCTTAGCGACCCGCTTCGACGGTAATGAAAAACTGTTTTTT CASSLATRFDGNEKLFF
TRBJ1-5 TRBV4-1 TRBD1 once TGCGCCAGCAGCCAGCCTGACAGGGAGGGTCAGCCCCAGCATTTT CASSQPDREGQPQHF
TRBJ2-1 TRBV19 TRBD1 NA TGTGCCAGTAGCGTCACCGGGACAGCTCCCACCAATGAGCAGTTCTTC CASSVTGTAPTNEQFF
TRBJ2-5 TRBV5-1 TRBD1 NA TGCGCCAGCAGCCGGGACAGGGGGTTCCAAGAGACCCAGTACTTC CASSRDRGFQETQYF
TRBJ2-5 TRBV10-2 TRBD2 NA TGCGCCAGCAGTTATAGCGGGGGATACCAAGAGACCCAGTACTTC CASSYSGGYQETQYF
TRBJ1-5 TRBV6-5 TRBD1 NA TGTGCTAGCAGTCTGGACAGGGGCGTCAATCAGCCCCAGCATTTT CASSLDRGVNQPQHF